Below are 19 T cell receptor beta chains sequenced from a single sample in a study of cytomegalovirus exposure and HLA in healthy donors. It was with 60 Vbeta and 13 Jbeta primers that the PCR ran. Using immunoSEQ multiplex PCR, the repertoire was profiled, and TCRdb retains in-frame clones only, with some absent. Among more than 70,000 clones, roughly 64% were seen once, and the ten largest hold 7.5% to 8%. Sequenced material: PBMCs. The receptors were sampled from a middle-aged man in good health and CMV-seropositive.

The chain joins TRBV2 to TRBJ1-1, with TRBD1 matching over 8 bases. The CDR3 has 14 residues. CDR1 is SNHLY, CDR2 FYNNEI, per germline. Trimming removed 7 bases from V and 3 bases from J; junction bases left unmatched: 7. The CDR3 bases are TGTGCCAGCAACACCCAGGGGGCCGACACTGAAGCTTTCTTT. It specifies CASNTQGADTEAFF.

The CDR3 region is CASSRDRGKQETQYF. CDR3 bases: TGTGCCAGCTCTCGGGACAGGGGGAAGCAGGAGACCCAGTACTTC. The chain couples TRBV18 to TRBJ2-5; 11 bases agree with TRBD1. Germline V gives CDR1 KGHSH, CDR2 LQKENI. CDR3 length: 15 residues. V shed 6 bases and J 5 bases; nucleotides not matched to a gene: 8.

V and J are TRBV4-1 and TRBJ1-2, with 8 nucleotides matching TRBD1. The CDR3 spans 14 residues. The germline V gene encodes CDR1 MGHRA and CDR2 YSYEKL. J lost 5 bases, V lost 4 bases, and 6 bases had no gene match. The CDR3 sequence: CASSPRQGNYGYTF. In nucleotides, the CDR3 is TGCGCCAGCAGCCCCCGACAGGGGAATTATGGCTACACCTTC.

This clone turned up a few times. The chain joins TRBV6-5 to TRBJ1-2, with 12 bases fitting TRBD1. V was clipped by 2 bases and J by 5 bases; unmatched bases: 6. Germline values: CDR1 MNHEY, CDR2 SVGAGI. This CDR3 is built from 16 residues. The CDR3 loop reads CASSYVGQGALYGYTF. The CDR3 DNA follows: TGTGCCAGCAGTTACGTGGGACAGGGGGCGTTGTATGGCTACACCTTC.

With regard to this clone: Different DNA sequences within this sample yield the same CDR3. The chain recombines TRBV2 with TRBJ1-1, with D perhaps TRBD1 (6 bases). Deletions cut 8 bases from V and 8 bases from J, with 15 bases between. In germline, CDR1 is SNHLY, CDR2 FYNNEI. This CDR3 has 12 residues. This CDR3 is CASGPDSPEAFF. The CDR3 DNA is TGTGCCAGCGGGCCGGACAGCCCCGAAGCTTTCTTT.

The chain links TRBV6-5 to TRBJ1-3, with a possible D match to TRBD1 (5 bases). This CDR3 contains 14 residues. V dropped 4 bases and J dropped 3 bases, with 10 bases sitting between them. CDR1 is MNHEY and CDR2 is SVGAGI in the germline V gene. The CDR3 DNA reads TGTGCCAGCAGTTCTCGACAGATTGGAAACACCATATATTTT. Translating gives CASSSRQIGNTIYF.

V is TRBV7-9 and J is TRBJ1-1; weak D call: TRBD1 (5 bases). The V and J ends lost 5 bases and 1 base respectively, with 8 bases between them. Germline CDR1 SEHNR, CDR2 FQNEAQ (reference sequence). CDR3 length: 13 amino acids. CDR3 loop: CASSRQGNTEAFF. The CDR3 nucleotides are TGTGCCAGCAGCCGGCAGGGGAACACTGAAGCTTTCTTT.

This chain joins TRBV29-1 and TRBJ1-1; D gene uncertain. This CDR3 has 10 amino acids. Deletions cut 7 bases from V and 7 bases from J, with 10 bases between. Germline CDR1 is SQVTM and CDR2 is ANQGSEA. The CDR3 DNA sequence: TGCAGCGCCAAGGAGATTGAAGCTTTCTTT. Translated, it gives CSAKEIEAFF.

The genes are TRBV5-1 and TRBJ1-1, with TRBD1 matching 9 bases. V gave up 4 bases and J gave up 1 base; unmatched junction bases: 5. Germline V gives CDR1 SGHRS, CDR2 YFSETQ. The CDR3 runs 15 residues. CDR3: CASSDRTGANTEAFF. CDR3 bases: TGCGCCAGCAGCGACCGGACAGGGGCGAACACTGAAGCTTTCTTT. The complete variable domain, with remaining parts taken from reference TRBV5-1 and TRBJ1-1, reads KAGVTQTPRYLIKTRGQQVTLSCSPISGHRSVSWYQQTPGQGLQFLFEYFSETQRNKGNFPGRFSGRQFSNSRSEMNVSTLELGDSALYLCASSDRTGANTEAFFGQGTRLTVV.

This clone has just a few counts. This chain joins TRBV18 and TRBJ2-1, with 11 bases matching TRBD2. Losses at the gene ends were 0 bases for V and 5 bases for J; bases not matched to a gene: 3. The CDR3 consists of 16 residues. Germline CDR1 is KGHSH and CDR2 is LQKENI. The chain's CDR3 is CASSPPSGRANNEQFF. The CDR3 DNA follows: TGTGCCAGCTCACCACCTAGCGGGAGGGCCAACAATGAGCAGTTCTTC.

The chain combines TRBV7-9 with TRBJ1-1, with D perhaps matching TRBD1 (6 bases). Germline-derived CDR1 and CDR2 are SEHNR and FQNEAQ (reference sequence). The CDR3 sequence is 15 residues long. V was cut by 7 bases and J by 0 bases, with 15 bases left in between. CDR3 sequence (DNA): TGTGCCAGCACGAATCCGGGACACATGAACACTGAAGCTTTCTTT. Its translation is CASTNPGHMNTEAFF.

J is TRBJ1-5 and V is TRBV7-2; no clear D. V was clipped by 4 bases and J by 3 bases, with 7 bases between them. The germline CDR1 and CDR2 sequences are SGHTA and FQGNSA. The CDR3 runs to 13 residues. The CDR3 spells CASSSGPNQPQHF. The DNA for the CDR3 is TGTGCCAGCAGCTCGGGTCCCAATCAGCCCCAGCATTTT. Full variable domain (missing parts from reference TRBV7-2 and TRBJ1-5): GAGVSQSPSNKVTEKGKDVELRCDPISGHTALYWYRQSLGQGLEFLIYFQGNSAPDKSGLPSDRFSAERTGGSVSTLTIQRTQQEDSAVYLCASSSGPNQPQHFGDGTRLSIL.

The rearrangement links TRBV30 to TRBJ1-2; 8 nucleotides match TRBD1. V lost 3 bases and J lost 7; bases outside the gene matches: 10. CDR3 size: 14 residues. Germline V gene data show CDR1 as GTSNPN and CDR2 as SVGIG (reference sequence). CDR3 in amino acids: CAWSLRTGPTGYTF. The CDR3 DNA reads as TGTGCCTGGAGCCTCAGGACAGGGCCAACTGGCTACACCTTC. The full variable domain, rest sourced from reference TRBV30 and TRBJ1-2, is SQTIHQWPATLVQPVGSPLSLECTVEGTSNPNLYWYRQAAGRGLQLLFYSVGIGQISSEVPQNLSASRPQDRQFILSSKKLLLSDSGFYLCAWSLRTGPTGYTFGSGTRLTVV.

A few counts support this clone. The genes are TRBV6-5 and TRBJ1-5, with 7 nucleotides matching TRBD1. The V gene's germline CDR1 is MNHEY and CDR2 SVGAGI. This CDR3 spans 15 amino acids. With V trimmed by 7 bases and J by 6 bases, 12 bases remained unmatched. CDR3 residues: CASTPGQGVGQPQHF. The CDR3 bases are TGTGCCAGCACCCCCGGGCAGGGGGTCGGTCAGCCCCAGCATTTT.

The V gene is TRBV5-6, the J gene TRBJ2-5, with D tentatively TRBD2 (7 bases). V was clipped by 0 bases and J by 4 bases, with 13 bases between them. The CDR3 spans 15 residues. Germline CDR1 SGHDT, CDR2 YYEEEE. The CDR3 nucleotides read TGTGCCAGCAGCTTGGTAATAAGGGGGGGAGAGACCCAGTACTTC. It yields the protein CASSLVIRGGETQYF.

This clone is a singleton in its sample. The CDR3 sequence is CASNPQGASNEQFF. The CDR3 DNA reads TGTGCCAGCAACCCCCAGGGGGCCTCCAATGAGCAGTTCTTC. J is TRBJ2-1 and V is TRBV6-5, with 8 bases that match TRBD1. Germline CDR1 MNHEY, CDR2 SVGAGI. J lost 6 bases, V lost 7 bases, and 8 bases had no gene match. This CDR3 region has 14 residues.

The CDR3 DNA sequence: TGTGCCAGTAGTAGGCTGGGGGGGACGGCGGTCACTGAAGCTTTCTTT. This gives the protein CASSRLGGTAVTEAFF. V usage is TRBV19 and J usage is TRBJ1-1; D might be TRBD1 (5 bases). The CDR3 is made up of 16 amino acids. V lost 4 bases, J lost 4 bases, and 19 bases lay in between. Germline values: CDR1 LNHDA, CDR2 SQIVND (reference sequence).

This clone was detected only a few times. The chain couples TRBV10-3 to TRBJ2-2, with 7 bases matching TRBD1. The trim removed 6 bases at V and 0 bases at J, leaving 1 base unmatched. The CDR3 consists of 14 residues. Germline CDR1 is ENHRY and CDR2 is SYGVKD. The CDR3 DNA reads TGTGCCATCAGGGGGACAGCGAACACCGGGGAGCTGTTTTTT. Protein: CAIRGTANTGELFF.

J is TRBJ2-5 and V is TRBV10-3, with D possibly being TRBD1 (6 bases). V was cut by 6 bases and J by 5 bases, with 13 bases left in between. This CDR3 is built from 13 residues. From germline, CDR1 is ENHRY and CDR2 SYGVKD. CDR3 loop: CAISLQGAETQYF. The CDR3 DNA sequence: TGTGCCATCAGCCTACAGGGTGCGGAGACCCAGTACTTC.